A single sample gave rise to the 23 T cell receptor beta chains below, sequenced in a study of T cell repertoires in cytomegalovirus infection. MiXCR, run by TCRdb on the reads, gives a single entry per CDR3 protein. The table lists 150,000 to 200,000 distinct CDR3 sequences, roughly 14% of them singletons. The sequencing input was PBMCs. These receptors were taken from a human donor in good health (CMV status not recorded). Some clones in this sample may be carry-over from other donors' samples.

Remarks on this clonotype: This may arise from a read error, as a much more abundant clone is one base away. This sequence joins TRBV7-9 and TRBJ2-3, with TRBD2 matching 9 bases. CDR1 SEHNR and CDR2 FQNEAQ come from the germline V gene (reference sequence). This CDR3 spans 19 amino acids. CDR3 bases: TGTACCAGCAGCTTCTCCCCCCTGAGCGGGAGGCTATACACAGATACGCAGTATTTT. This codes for CTSSFSPLSGRLYTDTQYF.

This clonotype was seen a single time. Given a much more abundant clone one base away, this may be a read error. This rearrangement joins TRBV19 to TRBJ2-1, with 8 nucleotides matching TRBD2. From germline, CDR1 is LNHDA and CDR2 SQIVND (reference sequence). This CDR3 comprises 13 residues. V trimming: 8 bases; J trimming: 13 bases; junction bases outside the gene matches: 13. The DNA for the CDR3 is TGTGCCAGTGGGGTCGGGGGGGTCGGTGACCAGTTCTTC. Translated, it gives CASGVGGVGDQFF.

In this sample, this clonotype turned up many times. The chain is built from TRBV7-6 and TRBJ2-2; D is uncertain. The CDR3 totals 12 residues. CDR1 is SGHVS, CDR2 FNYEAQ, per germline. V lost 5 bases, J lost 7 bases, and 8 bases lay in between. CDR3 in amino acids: CASSPLIGELFF. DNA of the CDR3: TGTGCCAGCAGCCCACTCATCGGGGAGCTGTTTTTT.

CDR3 amino acids: CSVDRVGEQYF. CDR3 bases: TGCAGCGTCGACCGGGTGGGAGAGCAGTACTTC. The rearrangement uses TRBV29-1 and TRBJ2-7; D is undetermined. V was pared by 6 bases and J by 7 bases, with 13 bases between. This CDR3 is built from 11 residues. Germline V CDR1 and CDR2: SQVTM, ANQGSEA.

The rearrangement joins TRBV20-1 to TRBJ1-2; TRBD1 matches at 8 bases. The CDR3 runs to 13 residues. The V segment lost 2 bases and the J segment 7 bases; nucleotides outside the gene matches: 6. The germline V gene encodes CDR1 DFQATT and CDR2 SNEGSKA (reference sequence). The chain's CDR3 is CSARRQGASGYTF. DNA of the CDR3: TGCAGTGCTAGAAGGCAGGGGGCGAGTGGCTACACCTTC.

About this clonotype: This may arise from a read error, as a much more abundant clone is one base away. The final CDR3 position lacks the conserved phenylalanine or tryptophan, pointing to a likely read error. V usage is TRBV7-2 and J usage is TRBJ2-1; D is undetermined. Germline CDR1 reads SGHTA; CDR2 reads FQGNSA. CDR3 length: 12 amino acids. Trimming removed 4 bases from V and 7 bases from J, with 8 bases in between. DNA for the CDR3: TGTGCCAGCAGCTCGAAGTATAATGAGCAGTTCTCC. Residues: CASSSKYNEQFS.

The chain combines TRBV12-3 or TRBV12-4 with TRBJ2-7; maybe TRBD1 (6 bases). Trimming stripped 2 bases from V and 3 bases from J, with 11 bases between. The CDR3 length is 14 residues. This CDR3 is CASSLLQGGYEQYF. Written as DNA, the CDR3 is TGTGCCAGCAGTTTACTACAGGGCGGCTACGAGCAGTACTTC.

The CDR3 here is CSAIPGQGAYEQYF. The DNA of the CDR3 is TGCAGCGCGATACCGGGACAGGGAGCCTACGAGCAGTACTTC. The genes are TRBV29-1 and TRBJ2-7; 9 nucleotides agree with TRBD1. Germline V lookup: CDR1 SQVTM, CDR2 ANQGSEA. CDR3 length equals 14 residues. The J segment lost 2 bases and the V segment lost 7 bases, leaving 9 bases of the junction unmatched.

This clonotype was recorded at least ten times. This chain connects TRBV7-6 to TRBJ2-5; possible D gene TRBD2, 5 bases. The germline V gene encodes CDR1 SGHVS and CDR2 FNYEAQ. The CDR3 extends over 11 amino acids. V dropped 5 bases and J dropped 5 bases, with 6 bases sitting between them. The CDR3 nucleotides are TGTGCCAGCAGCAGAGGGGAGACCCAGTACTTC. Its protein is CASSRGETQYF. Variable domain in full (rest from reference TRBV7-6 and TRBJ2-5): GAGVSQSPRYKVTKRGQDVALRCDPISGHVSLYWYRQALGQGPEFLTYFNYEAQQDKSGLPNDRFSAERPEGSISTLTIQRTEQRDSAMYRCASSRGETQYFGPGTRLLVL.

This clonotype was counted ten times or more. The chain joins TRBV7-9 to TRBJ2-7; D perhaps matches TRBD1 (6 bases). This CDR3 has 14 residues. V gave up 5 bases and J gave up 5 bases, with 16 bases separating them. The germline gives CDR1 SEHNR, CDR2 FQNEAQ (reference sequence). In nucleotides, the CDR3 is TGTGCCAGCAGCGTTTCCAGGGGAACCAACGAGCAGTACTTC. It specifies CASSVSRGTNEQYF.

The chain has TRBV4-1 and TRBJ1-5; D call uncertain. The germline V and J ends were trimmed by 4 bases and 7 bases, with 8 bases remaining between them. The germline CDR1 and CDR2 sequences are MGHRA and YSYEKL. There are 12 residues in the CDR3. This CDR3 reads CASSPIGQPQHF. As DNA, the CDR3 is TGCGCCAGCAGCCCCATAGGACAGCCCCAGCATTTT.

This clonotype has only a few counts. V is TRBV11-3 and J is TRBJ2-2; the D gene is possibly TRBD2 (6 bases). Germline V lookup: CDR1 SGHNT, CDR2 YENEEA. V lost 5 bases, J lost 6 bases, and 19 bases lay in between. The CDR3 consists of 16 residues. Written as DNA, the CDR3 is TGTGCCAGCAGCGACTCCGGGACTCTCAGGGCCGGGGAGCTGTTTTTT. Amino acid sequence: CASSDSGTLRAGELFF.

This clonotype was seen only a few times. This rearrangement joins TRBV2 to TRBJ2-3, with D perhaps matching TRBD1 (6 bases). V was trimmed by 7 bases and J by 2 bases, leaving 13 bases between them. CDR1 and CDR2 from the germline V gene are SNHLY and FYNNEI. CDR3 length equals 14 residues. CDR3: CASTRTAFTDTQYF. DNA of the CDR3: TGTGCCAGCACCCGGACAGCCTTCACAGATACGCAGTATTTT.

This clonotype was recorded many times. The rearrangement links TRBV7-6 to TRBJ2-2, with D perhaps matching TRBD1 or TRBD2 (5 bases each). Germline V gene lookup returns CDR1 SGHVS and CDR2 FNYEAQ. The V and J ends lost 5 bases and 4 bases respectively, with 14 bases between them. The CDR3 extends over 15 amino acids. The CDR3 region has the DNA TGTGCCAGCAGCCCGTCCTGGGGGAGCACCGGGGAGCTGTTTTTT. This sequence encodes CASSPSWGSTGELFF.

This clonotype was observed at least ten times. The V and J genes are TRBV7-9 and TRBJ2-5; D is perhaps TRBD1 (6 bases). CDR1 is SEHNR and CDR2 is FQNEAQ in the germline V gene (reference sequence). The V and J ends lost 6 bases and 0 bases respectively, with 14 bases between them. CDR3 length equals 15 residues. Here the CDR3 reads CASRSTRDNQETQYF. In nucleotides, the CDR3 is TGTGCCAGCAGATCCACCCGGGACAACCAAGAGACCCAGTACTTC. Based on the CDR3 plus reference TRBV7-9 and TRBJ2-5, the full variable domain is DTGVSQNPRHKITKRGQNVTFRCDPISEHNRLYWYRQTLGQGPEFLTYFQNEAQLEKSRLLSDRFSAERPKGSFSTLEIQRTEQGDSAMYLCASRSTRDNQETQYFGPGTRLLVL.

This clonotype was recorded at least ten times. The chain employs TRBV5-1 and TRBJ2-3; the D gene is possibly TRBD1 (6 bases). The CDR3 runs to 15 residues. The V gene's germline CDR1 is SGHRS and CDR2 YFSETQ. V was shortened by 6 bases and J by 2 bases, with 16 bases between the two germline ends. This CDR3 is CASMPGVRNTDTQYF. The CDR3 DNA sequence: TGCGCCAGCATGCCAGGGGTAAGGAACACAGATACGCAGTATTTT.

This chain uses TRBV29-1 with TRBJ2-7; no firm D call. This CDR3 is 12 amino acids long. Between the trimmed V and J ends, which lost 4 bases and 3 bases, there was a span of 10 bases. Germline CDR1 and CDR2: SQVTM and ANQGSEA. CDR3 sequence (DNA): TGCAGCGTTGTGAATCCCTTCTACGAGCAGTACTTC. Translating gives CSVVNPFYEQYF.

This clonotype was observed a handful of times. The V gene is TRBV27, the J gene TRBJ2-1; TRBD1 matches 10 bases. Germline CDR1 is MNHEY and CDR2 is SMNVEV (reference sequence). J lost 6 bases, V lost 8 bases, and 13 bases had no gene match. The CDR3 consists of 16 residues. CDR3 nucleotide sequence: TGTGCCAGCCGGGGGACAGGGGCGGTTTCAGGCAATGAGCAGTTCTTC. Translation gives CASRGTGAVSGNEQFF.

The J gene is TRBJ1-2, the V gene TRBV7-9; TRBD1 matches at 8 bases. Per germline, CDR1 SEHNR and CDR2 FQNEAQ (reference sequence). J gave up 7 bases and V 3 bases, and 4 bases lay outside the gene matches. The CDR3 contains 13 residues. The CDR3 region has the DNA TGTGCCAGCAGCTTCACTGGACAGGGTGGCTACACCTTC. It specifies CASSFTGQGGYTF.

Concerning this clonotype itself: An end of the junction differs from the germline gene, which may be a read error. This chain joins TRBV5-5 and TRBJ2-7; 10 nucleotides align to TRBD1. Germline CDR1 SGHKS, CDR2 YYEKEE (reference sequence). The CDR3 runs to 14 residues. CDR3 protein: CASTLRQGAYEQYF. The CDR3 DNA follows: TGTGCCAGCACCTTGAGACAGGGGGCTTACGAGCAGTACTTC.

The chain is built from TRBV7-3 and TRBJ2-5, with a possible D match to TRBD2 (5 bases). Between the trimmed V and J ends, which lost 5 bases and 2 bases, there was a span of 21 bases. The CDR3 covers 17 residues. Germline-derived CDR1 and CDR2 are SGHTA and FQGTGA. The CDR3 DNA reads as TGTGCCAGCAGCCCGGGCCCCACCCAGCGGAAACAAGAGACCCAGTACTTC. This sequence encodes CASSPGPTQRKQETQYF.

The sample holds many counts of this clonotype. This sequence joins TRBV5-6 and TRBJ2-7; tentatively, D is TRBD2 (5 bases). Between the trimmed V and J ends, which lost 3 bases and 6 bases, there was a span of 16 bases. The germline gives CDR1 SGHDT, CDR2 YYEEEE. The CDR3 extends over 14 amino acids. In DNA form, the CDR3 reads TGTGCCAGCAGCTCCTGGAGGTTCCAAGGCGAGCAGTACTTC. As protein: CASSSWRFQGEQYF.

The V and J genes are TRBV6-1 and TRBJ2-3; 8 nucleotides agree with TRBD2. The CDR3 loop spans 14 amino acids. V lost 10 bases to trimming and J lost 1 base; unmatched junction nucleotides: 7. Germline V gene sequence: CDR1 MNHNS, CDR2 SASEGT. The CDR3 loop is CATGLRGGTDTQYF. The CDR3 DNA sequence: TGTGCCACAGGCCTGCGGGGGGGCACAGATACGCAGTATTTT.